The 15 T cell receptor beta chains below were found in one sample sequenced in a study of shared clonotypes between healthy human individuals. In the naive CD8 group, cells lacked CD45RO and were positively selected for CCR7, so terminally differentiated effector memory CD45RA+ cells were left out. Sequencing used immunoSEQ multiplex PCR; TCRdb keeps in-frame clones, though not all of them. The sample gives about 2 million clones, 85% to 95% of which show up once; more than 0.95% is in the top ten. The specimen was naive CD8+ T cells sorted from blood. These receptors all stem from a man between 18 and 29 years old in good health.

This chain uses TRBV5-1 with TRBJ2-1; TRBD1 agrees at 8 bases. The CDR3 length is 18 residues. V lost 7 bases and J lost 0; bases outside the gene matches: 15. The V gene's germline CDR1 is SGHRS and CDR2 YFSETQ. CDR3 coding DNA: TGCGCCAGCTCCATACAGGGGGGATGGGAGAGCTCCTACAATGAGCAGTTCTTC. Protein product: CASSIQGGWESSYNEQFF.

V usage is TRBV6-1 and J usage is TRBJ2-6; D is uncertain. The CDR3 runs 18 residues. Trimming pared 2 bases from V and 2 bases from J, leaving 16 bases between. CDR1 is MNHNS and CDR2 is SASEGT in the germline V gene. CDR3 in amino acids: CASSEYAQGITGANVLTF. Written as DNA, the CDR3 is TGTGCCAGCAGTGAATACGCCCAAGGGATAACTGGGGCCAACGTCCTGACTTTC.

The rearrangement uses TRBV10-3 and TRBJ1-1; D perhaps matches TRBD1 (6 bases). Germline assignment: CDR1 ENHRY and CDR2 SYGVKD. V lost 8 bases and J lost 3, with 10 bases in between. This CDR3 has 12 residues. The CDR3 DNA reads TGTGCCATCCAGAACAGGGACACTGAAGCTTTCTTT. As protein: CAIQNRDTEAFF.

The J gene is TRBJ2-2, the V gene TRBV7-9, with TRBD1 identical over 9 bases. V lost 5 bases and J lost 4; bases outside the gene matches: 5. Germline assignment: CDR1 SEHNR and CDR2 FQNEAQ (reference sequence). The CDR3 spans 15 residues. In nucleotides, the CDR3 is TGTGCCAGCAGCCGGGACAGGGCTCTCACCGGGGAGCTGTTTTTT. This gives the protein CASSRDRALTGELFF.

This clone is a singleton in its sample. The genes are TRBV10-1 and TRBJ1-5, with D hard to call. There are 16 residues in the CDR3. V lost 9 bases and J 2 bases, leaving 20 bases between the germline ends. Germline V gene sequence: CDR1 WNHNN, CDR2 SYGVQD (reference sequence). DNA for the CDR3: TGCGCCAGTCCAGGTTGGTTGGAGGGTCGCAATCAGCCCCAGCATTTT. Protein sequence: CASPGWLEGRNQPQHF.

As concerns this clone: The same CDR3 can be traced to other DNA sequences in this sample. The rearrangement joins TRBV9 to TRBJ1-1, with a tentative D call TRBD1 (5 bases). The CDR3 sequence is 13 residues long. Per germline, CDR1 SGDLS and CDR2 YYNGEE. V lost 4 bases, J lost 4 bases, and 11 bases lay in between. The CDR3 loop reads CASSLGGATEAFF. In DNA, the CDR3 is TGTGCCAGCAGCTTGGGAGGGGCCACTGAAGCTTTCTTT.

This chain uses TRBV19 with TRBJ1-6; D remains unclear. Germline V gene data show CDR1 as LNHDA and CDR2 as SQIVND (reference sequence). The CDR3 loop spans 15 amino acids. Trimming left V 3 bases short and J 10 bases short, with 16 bases between. The CDR3 loop is CASSMDVETRSPLHF. The CDR3 DNA reads as TGTGCCAGTAGTATGGACGTGGAAACGAGATCACCCCTCCACTTT.

Concerning this clone: The sample contains more than one DNA sequence encoding this CDR3. The chain couples TRBV5-4 to TRBJ2-7; D unclear. The CDR3 extends over 12 amino acids. V lost 2 bases and J lost 3, with 6 bases in between. Germline V gives CDR1 SGHNT, CDR2 YYREEE (reference sequence). This chain's CDR3 is CASSFRSYEQYF. The CDR3 DNA reads as TGTGCCAGCAGCTTTCGGAGCTACGAGCAGTACTTC.

The chain links TRBV11-2 to TRBJ2-5, with TRBD2 matching over 7 bases. The germline gives CDR1 SGHAT, CDR2 FQNNGV. The J segment lost 0 bases and the V segment lost 0 bases, leaving 4 bases of the junction unmatched. This CDR3 has 16 residues. The CDR3 loop is CASSLDRREYQETQYF. CDR3 bases: TGTGCCAGCAGCTTAGATCGGCGGGAGTACCAAGAGACCCAGTACTTC.

V is TRBV27 and J is TRBJ2-3; 7 bases match TRBD1. This CDR3 has 14 amino acids. V lost 7 bases to trimming and J lost 0 bases; unmatched junction nucleotides: 4. Germline V lookup: CDR1 MNHEY, CDR2 SMNVEV (reference sequence). The CDR3 protein is CASNTGVSTDTQYF. The CDR3 region has the DNA TGTGCCAGCAATACAGGGGTCAGCACAGATACGCAGTATTTT.

As to this clone: The same CDR3 also results from other DNA sequences found in this sample. J is TRBJ2-5 and V is TRBV27; 11 positions match TRBD2. Trimming took 3 bases from V and 4 from J; bases not matched to a gene: 4. The CDR3 is made up of 15 amino acids. Germline V CDR1 and CDR2: MNHEY, SMNVEV (reference sequence). Written as DNA, the CDR3 is TGTGCCAGCAGTTTGGTAGCGGGGGGGCCAGAGACCCAGTACTTC. It specifies CASSLVAGGPETQYF.

The chain joins TRBV23-1 to TRBJ2-2; no clear D gene. TRBV23-1 belongs to the ORF category, with a function that is uncertain. V shed 0 bases and J shed 7 bases, with 12 bases lying between them. CDR3 size: 15 residues. The CDR3 nucleotides read TGCGCCAGCAGTCAATCAGGCCCTAACCGCGGGGAGCTGTTTTTT. As protein: CASSQSGPNRGELFF.

J is TRBJ1-1 and V is TRBV25-1, with D unclear. V was cut by 0 bases and J by 3 bases, with 11 bases left in between. Germline lookup yields CDR1 MGHDK and CDR2 SYGVNS. CDR3 length equals 15 residues. The CDR3 reads CASSEYWGSDTEAFF. CDR3 sequence (DNA): TGTGCCAGCAGTGAATATTGGGGTAGCGACACTGAAGCTTTCTTT.

The V and J genes are TRBV11-2 and TRBJ2-5, with 10 bases identical to TRBD2. With V trimmed by 0 bases and J by 5 bases, 6 bases remained unmatched. In germline, CDR1 is SGHAT, CDR2 FQNNGV. This CDR3 has 16 amino acids. The CDR3: CASSLDLSGGRETQYF. The DNA for the CDR3 is TGTGCCAGCAGCTTAGATCTTAGCGGGGGGAGGGAGACCCAGTACTTC.

The CDR3 sequence: CASSFWRQGIFYGYTF. The DNA for the CDR3 is TGTGCCAGCAGCTTTTGGAGGCAGGGCATATTCTATGGCTACACCTTC. The rearrangement uses TRBV7-9 and TRBJ1-2; TRBD1 might be the D (5 bases). The CDR3 has 16 amino acids. From germline, CDR1 is SEHNR and CDR2 FQNEAQ (reference sequence). The V and J ends lost 3 bases and 4 bases respectively, with 18 bases between them.